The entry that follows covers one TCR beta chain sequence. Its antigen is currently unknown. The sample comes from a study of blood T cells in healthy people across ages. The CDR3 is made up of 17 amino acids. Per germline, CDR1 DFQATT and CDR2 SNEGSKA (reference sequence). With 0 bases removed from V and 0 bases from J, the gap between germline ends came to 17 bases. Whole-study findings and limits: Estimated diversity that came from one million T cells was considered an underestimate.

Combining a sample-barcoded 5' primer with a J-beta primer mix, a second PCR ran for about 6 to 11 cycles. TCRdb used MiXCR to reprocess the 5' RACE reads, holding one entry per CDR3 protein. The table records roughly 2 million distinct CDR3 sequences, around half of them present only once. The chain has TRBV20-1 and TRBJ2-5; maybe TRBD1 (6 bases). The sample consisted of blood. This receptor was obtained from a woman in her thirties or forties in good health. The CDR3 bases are TGCAGTGCTAGAGATCTGACGCCAGGGGTTTACCAAGAGACCCAGTACTTC. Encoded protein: CSARDLTPGVYQETQYF.